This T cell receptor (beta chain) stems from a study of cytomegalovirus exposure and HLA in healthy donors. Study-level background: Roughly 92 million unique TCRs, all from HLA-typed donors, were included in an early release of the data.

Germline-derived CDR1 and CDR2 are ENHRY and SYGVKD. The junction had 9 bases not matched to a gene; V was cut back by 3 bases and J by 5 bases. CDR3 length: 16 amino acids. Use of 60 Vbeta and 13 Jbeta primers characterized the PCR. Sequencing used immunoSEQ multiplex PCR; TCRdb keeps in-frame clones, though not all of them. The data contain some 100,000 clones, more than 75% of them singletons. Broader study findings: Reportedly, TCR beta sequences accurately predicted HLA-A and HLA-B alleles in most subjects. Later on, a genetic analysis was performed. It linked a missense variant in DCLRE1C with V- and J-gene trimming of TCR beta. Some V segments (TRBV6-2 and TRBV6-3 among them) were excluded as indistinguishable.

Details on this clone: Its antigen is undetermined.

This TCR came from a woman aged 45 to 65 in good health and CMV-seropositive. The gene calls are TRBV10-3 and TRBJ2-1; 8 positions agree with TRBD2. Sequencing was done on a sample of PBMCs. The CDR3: CAISEWATSANNEQFF. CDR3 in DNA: TGTGCCATCAGTGAATGGGCGACTAGCGCAAACAATGAGCAGTTCTTC.